The clone carrying this TCR beta chain was counted a single time. Its antigen remains unidentified. This specimen belongs to a study of cytomegalovirus exposure and HLA in healthy donors. Overall study context: Unique TCRs numbering approximately 81 million, obtained from HLA-typed donors, made up an early data release.

PCR involved 60 Vbeta and 13 Jbeta primers. The table came from immunoSEQ multiplex PCR; TCRdb's copy has only in-frame clones and leaves some out. The sample consists of some 100,000 clones, about 75% of them appearing once. This CDR3 region has 16 residues. Germline V gene lookup returns CDR1 SGHTA and CDR2 FQGNSA. V dropped 2 bases and J dropped 6; count of bases not matched to a gene: 8. Whole-study findings and limits: Relative to equally common others, HLA-associated TCR beta chains showed greater clonal expansion in a later analysis. Evidence from a later analysis indicated that most CMV-associated TCR beta chains looked HLA-restricted.

These donors, healthy bone marrow donors, were studied. The V call is TRBV7-2, the J call TRBJ2-1; 9 positions agree with TRBD1. The sequence came from a woman between 18 and 30 years old in good health and CMV-seropositive. The sequencing input was PBMCs. The CDR3 nucleotides read TGTGCCAGCAGCTTATTCCAACAGGGGGCAGGCAATGAGCAGTTCTTC. This encodes CASSLFQQGAGNEQFF. The variable domain in full, with the rest retrieved from reference TRBV7-2 and TRBJ2-1, is GAGVSQSPSNKVTEKGKDVELRCDPISGHTALYWYRQSLGQGLEFLIYFQGNSAPDKSGLPSDRFSAERTGGSVSTLTIQRTQQEDSAVYLCASSLFQQGAGNEQFFGPGTRLTVL.